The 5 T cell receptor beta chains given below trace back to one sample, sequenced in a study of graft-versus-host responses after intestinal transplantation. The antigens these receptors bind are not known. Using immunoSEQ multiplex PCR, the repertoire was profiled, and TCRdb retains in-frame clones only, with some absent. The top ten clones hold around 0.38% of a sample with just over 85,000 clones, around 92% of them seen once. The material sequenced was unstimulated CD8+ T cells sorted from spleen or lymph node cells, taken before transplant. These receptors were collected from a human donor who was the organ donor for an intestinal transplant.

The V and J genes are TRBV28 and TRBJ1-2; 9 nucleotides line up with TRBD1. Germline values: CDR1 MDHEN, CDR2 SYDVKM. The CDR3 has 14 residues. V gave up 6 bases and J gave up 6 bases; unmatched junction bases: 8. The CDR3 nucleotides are TGTGCCAGCAGACCGACAGGGGGGGTTCATGGCTACACCTTC. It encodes CASRPTGGVHGYTF.

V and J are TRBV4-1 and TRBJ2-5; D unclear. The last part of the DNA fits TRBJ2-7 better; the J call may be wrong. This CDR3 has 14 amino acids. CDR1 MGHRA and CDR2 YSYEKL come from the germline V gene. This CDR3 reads CASSQVELIYEQYF. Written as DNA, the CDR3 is TGCGCCAGCAGCCAAGTAGAGCTAATCTACGAGCAGTACTTC.

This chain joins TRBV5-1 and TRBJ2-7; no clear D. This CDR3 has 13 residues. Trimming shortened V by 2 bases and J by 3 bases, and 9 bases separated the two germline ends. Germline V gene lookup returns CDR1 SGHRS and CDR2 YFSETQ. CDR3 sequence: CASSFTADYEQYF. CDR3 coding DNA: TGCGCCAGCAGCTTCACTGCTGACTACGAGCAGTACTTC.

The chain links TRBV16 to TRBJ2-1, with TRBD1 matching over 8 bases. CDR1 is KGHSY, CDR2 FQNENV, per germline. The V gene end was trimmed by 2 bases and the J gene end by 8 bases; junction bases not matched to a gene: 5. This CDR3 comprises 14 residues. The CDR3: CASSQGTGGDEQFF. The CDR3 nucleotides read TGTGCCAGCAGCCAAGGGACAGGAGGCGATGAGCAGTTCTTC.

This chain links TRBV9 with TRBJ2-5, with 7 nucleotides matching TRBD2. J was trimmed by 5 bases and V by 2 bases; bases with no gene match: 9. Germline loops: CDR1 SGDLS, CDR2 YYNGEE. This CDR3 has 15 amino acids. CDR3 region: CASSVGAGPRETQYF. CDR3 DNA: TGTGCCAGCAGCGTTGGAGCGGGGCCCCGGGAGACCCAGTACTTC.